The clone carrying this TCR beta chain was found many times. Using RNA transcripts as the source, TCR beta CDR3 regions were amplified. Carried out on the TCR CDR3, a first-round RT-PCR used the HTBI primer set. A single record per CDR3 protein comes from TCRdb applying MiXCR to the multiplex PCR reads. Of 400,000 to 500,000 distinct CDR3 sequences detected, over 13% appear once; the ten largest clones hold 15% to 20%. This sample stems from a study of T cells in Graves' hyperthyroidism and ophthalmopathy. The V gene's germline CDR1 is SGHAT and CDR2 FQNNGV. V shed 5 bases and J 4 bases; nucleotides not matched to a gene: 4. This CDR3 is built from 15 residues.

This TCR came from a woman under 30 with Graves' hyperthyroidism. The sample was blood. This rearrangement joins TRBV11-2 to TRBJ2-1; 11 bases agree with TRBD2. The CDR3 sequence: CASSPTSGAYNEQFF. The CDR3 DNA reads TGTGCCAGCAGCCCGACTAGCGGGGCTTACAATGAGCAGTTCTTC.